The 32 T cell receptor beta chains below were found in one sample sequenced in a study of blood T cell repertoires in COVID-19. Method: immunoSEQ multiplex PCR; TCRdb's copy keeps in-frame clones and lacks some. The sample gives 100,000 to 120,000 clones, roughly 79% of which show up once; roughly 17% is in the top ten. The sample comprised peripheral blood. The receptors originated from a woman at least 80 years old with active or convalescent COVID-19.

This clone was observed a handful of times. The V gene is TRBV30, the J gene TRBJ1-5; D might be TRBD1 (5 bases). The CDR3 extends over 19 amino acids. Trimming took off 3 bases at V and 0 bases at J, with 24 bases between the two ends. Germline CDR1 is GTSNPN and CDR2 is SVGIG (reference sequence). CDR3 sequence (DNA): TGTGCCTGGAGGGCCCTCCCATCAGGGAACCCTCTTAGCAATCAGCCCCAGCATTTT. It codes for CAWRALPSGNPLSNQPQHF.

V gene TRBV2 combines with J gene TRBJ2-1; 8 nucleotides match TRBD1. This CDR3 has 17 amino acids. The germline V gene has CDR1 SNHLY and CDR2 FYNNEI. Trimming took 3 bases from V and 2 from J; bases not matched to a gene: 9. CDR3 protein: CASSEAGQDRAYNEQFF. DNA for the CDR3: TGTGCCAGCAGTGAGGCGGGACAGGACAGAGCCTACAATGAGCAGTTCTTC.

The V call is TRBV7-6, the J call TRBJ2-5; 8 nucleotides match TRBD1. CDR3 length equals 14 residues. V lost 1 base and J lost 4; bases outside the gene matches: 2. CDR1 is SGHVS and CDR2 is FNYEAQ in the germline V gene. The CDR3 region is CASSLGGQGETQYF. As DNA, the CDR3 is TGTGCCAGCAGCTTAGGAGGACAGGGAGAGACCCAGTACTTC.

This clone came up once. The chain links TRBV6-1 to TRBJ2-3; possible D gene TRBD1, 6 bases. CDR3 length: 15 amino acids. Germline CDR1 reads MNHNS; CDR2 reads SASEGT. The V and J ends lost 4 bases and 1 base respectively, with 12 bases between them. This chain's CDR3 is CASSGAGVGTDTQYF. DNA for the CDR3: TGTGCCAGCAGTGGAGCAGGGGTGGGCACAGATACGCAGTATTTT.

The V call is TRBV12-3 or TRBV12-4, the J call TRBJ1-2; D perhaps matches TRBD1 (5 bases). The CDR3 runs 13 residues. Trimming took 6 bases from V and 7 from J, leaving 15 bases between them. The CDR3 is CASSRTGTGGYTF. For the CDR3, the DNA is TGTGCCAGCAGCCGCACAGGCACGGGTGGCTACACCTTC.

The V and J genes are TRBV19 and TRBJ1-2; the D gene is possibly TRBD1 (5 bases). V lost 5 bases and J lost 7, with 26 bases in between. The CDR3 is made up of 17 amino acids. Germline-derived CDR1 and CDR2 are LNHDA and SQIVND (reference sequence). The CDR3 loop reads CASSSNPPERRGVGYTF. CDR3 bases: TGTGCCAGTAGTTCGAACCCTCCAGAAAGGAGGGGAGTTGGCTACACCTTC. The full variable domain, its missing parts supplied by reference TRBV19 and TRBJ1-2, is DGGITQSPKYLFRKEGQNVTLSCEQNLNHDAMYWYRQDPGQGLRLIYYSQIVNDFQKGDIAEGYSVSREKKESFPLTVTSAQKNPTAFYLCASSSNPPERRGVGYTFGSGTRLTVV.

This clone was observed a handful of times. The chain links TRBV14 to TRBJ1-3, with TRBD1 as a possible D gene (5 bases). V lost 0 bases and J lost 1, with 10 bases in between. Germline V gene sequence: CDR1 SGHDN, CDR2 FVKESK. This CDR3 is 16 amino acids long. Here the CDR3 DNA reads TGTGCCAGCAGCCAAGAGCTACCAGGGTCTGGAAACACCATATATTTT. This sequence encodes CASSQELPGSGNTIYF.

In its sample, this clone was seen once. CDR3 sequence: CASSPTKGAYNEQFF. The CDR3 region has the DNA TGTGCCAGCAGCCCGACAAAGGGAGCTTACAATGAGCAGTTCTTC. The rearrangement uses TRBV7-3 and TRBJ2-1; weak D call: TRBD2 (5 bases). Trimming removed 5 bases at V and 4 bases at J, with 15 bases between. CDR3 length: 15 residues. Germline V gene data show CDR1 as SGHTA and CDR2 as FQGTGA.

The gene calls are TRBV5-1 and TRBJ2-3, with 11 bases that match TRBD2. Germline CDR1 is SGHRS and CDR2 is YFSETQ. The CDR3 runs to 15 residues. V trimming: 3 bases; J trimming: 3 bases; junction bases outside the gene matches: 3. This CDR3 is CASSYTSGRTDTQYF. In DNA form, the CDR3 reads TGCGCCAGCAGCTACACTAGCGGGAGAACAGATACGCAGTATTTT. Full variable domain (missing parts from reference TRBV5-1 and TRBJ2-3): KAGVTQTPRYLIKTRGQQVTLSCSPISGHRSVSWYQQTPGQGLQFLFEYFSETQRNKGNFPGRFSGRQFSNSRSEMNVSTLELGDSALYLCASSYTSGRTDTQYFGPGTRLTVL.

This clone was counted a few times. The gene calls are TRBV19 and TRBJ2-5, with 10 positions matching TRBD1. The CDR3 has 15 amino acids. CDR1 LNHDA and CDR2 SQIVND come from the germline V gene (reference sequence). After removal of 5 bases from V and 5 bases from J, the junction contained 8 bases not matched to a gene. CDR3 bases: TGTGCCAGTAGTGCCAGGACAGGGGGTTTTGAGACCCAGTACTTC. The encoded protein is CASSARTGGFETQYF.

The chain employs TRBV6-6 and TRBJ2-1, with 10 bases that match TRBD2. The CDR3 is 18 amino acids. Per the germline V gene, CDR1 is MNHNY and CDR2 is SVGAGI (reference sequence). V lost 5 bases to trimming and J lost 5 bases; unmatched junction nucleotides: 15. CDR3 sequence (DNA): TGTGCCAGCAGTCTAGCTAGCGGGAGCCTTTTAACACACAATGAGCAGTTCTTC. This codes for CASSLASGSLLTHNEQFF.

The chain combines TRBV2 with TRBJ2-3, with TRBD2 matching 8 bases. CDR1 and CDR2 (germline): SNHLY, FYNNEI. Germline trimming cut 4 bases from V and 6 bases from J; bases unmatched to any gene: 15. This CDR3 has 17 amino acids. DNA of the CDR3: TGTGCCAGCAGTGTCCCCCCCGCGGGAGGAATGGGGGATACGCAGTATTTT. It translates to CASSVPPAGGMGDTQYF. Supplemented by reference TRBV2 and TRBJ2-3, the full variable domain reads EPEVTQTPSHQVTQMGQEVILRCVPISNHLYFYWYRQILGQKVEFLVSFYNNEISEKSEIFDDQFSVERPDGSNFTLKIRSTKLEDSAMYFCASSVPPAGGMGDTQYFGPGTRLTVL.

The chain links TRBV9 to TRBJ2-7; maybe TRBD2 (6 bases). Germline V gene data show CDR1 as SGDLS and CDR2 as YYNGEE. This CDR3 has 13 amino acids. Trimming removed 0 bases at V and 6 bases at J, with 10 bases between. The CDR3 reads CASSVAPGGEQYF. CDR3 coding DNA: TGTGCCAGCAGCGTAGCCCCCGGGGGCGAGCAGTACTTC.

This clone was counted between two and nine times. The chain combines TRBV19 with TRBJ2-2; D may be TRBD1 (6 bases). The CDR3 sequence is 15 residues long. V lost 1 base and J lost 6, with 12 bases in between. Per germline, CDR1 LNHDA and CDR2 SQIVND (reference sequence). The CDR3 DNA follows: TGTGCCAGTAGTATAGCCGGGACACCCTCCGGGGAGCTGTTTTTT. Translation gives CASSIAGTPSGELFF.

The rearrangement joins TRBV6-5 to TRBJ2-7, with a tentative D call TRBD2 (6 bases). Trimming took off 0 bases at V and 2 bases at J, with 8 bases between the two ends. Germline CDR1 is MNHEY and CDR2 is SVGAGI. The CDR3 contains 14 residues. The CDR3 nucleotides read TGTGCCAGCAGTTACTCAGGACTAACCTACGAGCAGTACTTC. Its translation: CASSYSGLTYEQYF.

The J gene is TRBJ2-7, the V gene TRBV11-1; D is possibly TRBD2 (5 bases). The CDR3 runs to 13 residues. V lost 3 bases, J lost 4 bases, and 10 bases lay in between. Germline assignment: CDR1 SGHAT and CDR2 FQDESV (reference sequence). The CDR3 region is CASSFGEGYEQYF. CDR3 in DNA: TGTGCCAGCAGCTTCGGGGAAGGGTACGAGCAGTACTTC. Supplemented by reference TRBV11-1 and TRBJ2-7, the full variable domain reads EAEVAQSPRYKITEKSQAVAFWCDPISGHATLYWYRQILGQGPELLVQFQDESVVDDSQLPKDRFSAERLKGVDSTLKIQPAELGDSAMYLCASSFGEGYEQYFGPGTRLTVT.

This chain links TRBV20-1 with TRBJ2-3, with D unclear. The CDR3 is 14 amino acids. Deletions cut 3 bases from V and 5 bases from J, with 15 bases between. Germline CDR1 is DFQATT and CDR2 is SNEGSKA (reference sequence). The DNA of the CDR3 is TGCAGTGCTAGTTATGGAGAGGTGGTAGATACGCAGTATTTT. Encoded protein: CSASYGEVVDTQYF.

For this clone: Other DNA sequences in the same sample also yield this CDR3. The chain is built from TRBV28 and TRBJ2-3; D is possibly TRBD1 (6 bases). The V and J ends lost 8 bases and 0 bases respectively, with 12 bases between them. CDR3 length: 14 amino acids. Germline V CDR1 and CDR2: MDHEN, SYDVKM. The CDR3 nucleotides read TGTGCCAGCTCCCCCGGGACAAGCACAGATACGCAGTATTTT. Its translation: CASSPGTSTDTQYF. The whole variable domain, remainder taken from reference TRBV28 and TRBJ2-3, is DVKVTQSSRYLVKRTGEKVFLECVQDMDHENMFWYRQDPGLGLRLIYFSYDVKMKEKGDIPEGYSVSREKKERFSLILESASTNQTSMYLCASSPGTSTDTQYFGPGTRLTVL.

CDR3 loop: CASSPSPGAVSGNTIYF. CDR3 nucleotide sequence: TGTGCCAGCTCACCTAGTCCAGGGGCCGTTTCTGGAAACACCATATATTTT. The V call is TRBV18, the J call TRBJ1-3; tentatively, D is TRBD1 (6 bases). This CDR3 comprises 17 residues. Germline CDR1 and CDR2: KGHSH and LQKENI. Trimming took 3 bases from V and 1 from J, leaving 16 bases between them.

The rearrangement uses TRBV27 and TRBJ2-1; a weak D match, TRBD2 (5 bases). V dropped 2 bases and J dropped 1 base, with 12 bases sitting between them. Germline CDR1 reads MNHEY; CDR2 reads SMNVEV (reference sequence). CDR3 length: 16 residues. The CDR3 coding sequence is TGTGCCAGCAGTTTAGGTCGGGGAGTTTCCTACAATGAGCAGTTCTTC. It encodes CASSLGRGVSYNEQFF.

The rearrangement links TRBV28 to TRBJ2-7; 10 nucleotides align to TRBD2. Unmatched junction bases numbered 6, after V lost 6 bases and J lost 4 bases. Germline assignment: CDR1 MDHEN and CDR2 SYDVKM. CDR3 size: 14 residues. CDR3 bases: TGTGCCAGCAGGCCAGCGGGGGGGAGTTACGAGCAGTACTTC. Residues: CASRPAGGSYEQYF.

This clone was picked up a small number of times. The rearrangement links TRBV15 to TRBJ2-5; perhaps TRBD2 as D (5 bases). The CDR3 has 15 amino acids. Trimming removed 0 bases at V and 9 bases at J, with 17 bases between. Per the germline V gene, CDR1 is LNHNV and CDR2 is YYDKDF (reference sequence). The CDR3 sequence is CATSRDQTASRAQYF. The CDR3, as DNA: TGTGCCACCAGCAGAGATCAAACGGCCTCGCGGGCCCAGTACTTC.

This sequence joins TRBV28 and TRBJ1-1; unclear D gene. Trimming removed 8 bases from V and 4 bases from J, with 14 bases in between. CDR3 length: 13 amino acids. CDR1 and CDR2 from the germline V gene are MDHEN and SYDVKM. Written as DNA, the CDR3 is TGTGCCAGCTATCGTCAGGTGGGCACTGAAGCTTTCTTT. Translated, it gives CASYRQVGTEAFF.

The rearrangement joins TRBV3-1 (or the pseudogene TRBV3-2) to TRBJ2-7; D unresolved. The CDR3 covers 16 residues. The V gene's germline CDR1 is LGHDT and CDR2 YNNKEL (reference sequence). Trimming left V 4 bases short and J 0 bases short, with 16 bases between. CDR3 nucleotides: TGTGCCAGCAGCCCCGTACCTGGGTACAGCTCCTACGAGCAGTACTTC. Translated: CASSPVPGYSSYEQYF.

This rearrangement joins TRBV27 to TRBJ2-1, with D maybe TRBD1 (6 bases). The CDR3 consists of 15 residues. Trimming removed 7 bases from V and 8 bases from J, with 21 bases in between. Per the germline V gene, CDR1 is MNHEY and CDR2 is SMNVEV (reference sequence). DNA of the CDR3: TGTGCCAGCAAGGTCTCGTGGGACATAGAGGATGAGCAGTTCTTC. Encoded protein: CASKVSWDIEDEQFF.

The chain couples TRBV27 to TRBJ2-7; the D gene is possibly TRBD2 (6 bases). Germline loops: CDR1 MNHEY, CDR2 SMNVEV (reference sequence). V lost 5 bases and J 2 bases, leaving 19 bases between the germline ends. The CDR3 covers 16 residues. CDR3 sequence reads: CASSPLGRGLTYEQYF. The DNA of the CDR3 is TGTGCCAGCAGTCCCCTAGGTCGCGGACTAACCTACGAGCAGTACTTC.

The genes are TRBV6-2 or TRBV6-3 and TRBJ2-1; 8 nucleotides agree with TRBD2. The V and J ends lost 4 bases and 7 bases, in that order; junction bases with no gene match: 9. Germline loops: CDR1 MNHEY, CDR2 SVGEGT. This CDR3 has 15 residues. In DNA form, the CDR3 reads TGTGCCAGCAGTTTTGGCAGCGGGAGTAGGAATGAGCAGTTCTTC. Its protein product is CASSFGSGSRNEQFF.

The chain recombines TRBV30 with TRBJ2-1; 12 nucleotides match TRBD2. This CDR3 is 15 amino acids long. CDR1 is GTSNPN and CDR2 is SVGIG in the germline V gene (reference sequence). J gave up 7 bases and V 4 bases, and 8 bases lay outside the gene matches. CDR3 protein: CAWNPGLAGLNEQFF. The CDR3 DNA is TGTGCCTGGAACCCAGGACTAGCGGGATTGAATGAGCAGTTCTTC.

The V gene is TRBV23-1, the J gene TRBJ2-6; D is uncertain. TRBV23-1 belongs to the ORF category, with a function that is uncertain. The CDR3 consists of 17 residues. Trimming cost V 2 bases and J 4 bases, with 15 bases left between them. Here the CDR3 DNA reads TGCGCCAGCAGTCAACGACCCCCGCGGTCGGGGGCCAACGTCCTGACTTTC. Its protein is CASSQRPPRSGANVLTF.

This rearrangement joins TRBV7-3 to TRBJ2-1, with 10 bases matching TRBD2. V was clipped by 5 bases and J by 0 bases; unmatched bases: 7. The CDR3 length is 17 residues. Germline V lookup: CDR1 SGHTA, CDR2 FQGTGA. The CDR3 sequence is CASSPGLAASSYNEQFF. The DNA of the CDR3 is TGTGCCAGCAGCCCCGGACTAGCGGCTAGCTCCTACAATGAGCAGTTCTTC. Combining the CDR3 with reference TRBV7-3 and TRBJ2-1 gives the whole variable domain GAGVSQTPSNKVTEKGKYVELRCDPISGHTALYWYRQSLGQGPEFLIYFQGTGAADDSGLPNDRFFAVRPEGSVSTLKIQRTERGDSAVYLCASSPGLAASSYNEQFFGPGTRLTVL.

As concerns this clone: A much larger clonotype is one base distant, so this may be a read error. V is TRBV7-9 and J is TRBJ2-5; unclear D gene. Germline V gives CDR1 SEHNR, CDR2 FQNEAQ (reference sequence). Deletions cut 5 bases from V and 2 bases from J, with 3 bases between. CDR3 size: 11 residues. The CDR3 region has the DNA TGTGCCAGCAGCCTACAAGAGACCCAGTACTTC. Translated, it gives CASSLQETQYF.

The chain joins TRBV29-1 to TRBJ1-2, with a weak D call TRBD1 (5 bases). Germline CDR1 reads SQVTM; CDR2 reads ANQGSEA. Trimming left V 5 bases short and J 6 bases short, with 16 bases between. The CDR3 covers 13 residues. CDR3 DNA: TGCAGCGTTATGGGGTCGGAGGGGAATGGCTACACCTTC. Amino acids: CSVMGSEGNGYTF.